This T cell receptor beta chain emerged from a study of blood T cell repertoires in COVID-19. Per the authors' pipeline: Amplification from reference gene primers served as the basis for estimated nucleated cell counts. Sequenced by immunoSEQ multiplex PCR; TCRdb stores in-frame clones only, minus some. That table gives V, J and clone size, and the DNA gave D and trimming. The sample has roughly 20,000 clones, around 84% seen once; the top ten hold roughly 30%. The CDR3 contains 16 residues. CDR1 MGHRA and CDR2 YSYEKL come from the germline V gene. Trimming took 3 bases from V and 3 from J, leaving 15 bases between them.

The sequence came from a human donor with active COVID-19. The donor label of this sample is uncertain. The rearrangement uses TRBV4-1 and TRBJ1-5; the D gene is possibly TRBD1 (5 bases). Sample: peripheral blood. CDR3 coding DNA: TGCGCCAGCAGCCAGTCGACCGGGGGGTTCAATCAGCCCCAGCATTTT. This codes for CASSQSTGGFNQPQHF.